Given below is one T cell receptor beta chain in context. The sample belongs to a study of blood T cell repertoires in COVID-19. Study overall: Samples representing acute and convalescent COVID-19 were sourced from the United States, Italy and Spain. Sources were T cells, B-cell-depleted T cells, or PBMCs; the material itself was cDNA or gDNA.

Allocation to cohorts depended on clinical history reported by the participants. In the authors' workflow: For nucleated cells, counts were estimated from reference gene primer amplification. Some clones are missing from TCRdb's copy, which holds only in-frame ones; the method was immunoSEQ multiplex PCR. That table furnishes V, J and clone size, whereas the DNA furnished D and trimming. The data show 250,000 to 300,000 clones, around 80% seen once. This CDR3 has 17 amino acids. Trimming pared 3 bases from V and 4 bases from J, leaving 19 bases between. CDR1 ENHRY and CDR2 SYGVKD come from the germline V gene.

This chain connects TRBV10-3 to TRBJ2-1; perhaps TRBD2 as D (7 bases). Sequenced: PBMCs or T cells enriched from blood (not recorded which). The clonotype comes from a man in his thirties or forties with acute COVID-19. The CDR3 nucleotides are TGTGCCATCAGTGAAGGGGGAGGGTCCCCTTTATACAATGAGCAGTTCTTC. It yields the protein CAISEGGGSPLYNEQFF.